What follows are 13 T cell receptor beta chains derived from one specimen sequenced in a study of T cell changes during pregnancy in multiple sclerosis. Clones were sequenced by immunoSEQ multiplex PCR, and TCRdb holds only the in-frame ones, with some missing. The table lists around 63,000 clones, 75% to 95% of them singletons. This material consisted of peripheral blood, taken in the third trimester of pregnancy. These receptors all stem from a female donor in good health, enrolled as a control in a pregnancy study.

A few counts support this clone. The chain uses TRBV2 and TRBJ1-1; no clear D. There are 15 residues in the CDR3. Deletions cut 8 bases from V and 6 bases from J, with 22 bases between. Looked up from germline, CDR1 is SNHLY and CDR2 is FYNNEI. CDR3 region: CASAGRGGIVSEAFF. CDR3 in DNA: TGTGCCAGCGCCGGGCGAGGAGGTATTGTGTCTGAAGCTTTCTTT.

This clone was counted once. The rearrangement links TRBV4-1 to TRBJ2-3, with 12 bases matching TRBD2. CDR1 and CDR2 (germline): MGHRA, YSYEKL. This CDR3 has 16 amino acids. The J segment lost 6 bases and the V segment lost 0 bases, leaving 4 bases of the junction unmatched. The DNA of the CDR3 is TGCGCCAGCAGCCAAGACGGACTAGCGGGACCGGATACGCAGTATTTT. Its protein product is CASSQDGLAGPDTQYF.

The gene calls are TRBV7-3 and TRBJ1-1; D is possibly TRBD1 (6 bases). The germline V gene has CDR1 SGHTA and CDR2 FQGTGA. Trimming stripped 5 bases from V and 11 bases from J, with 15 bases between. The CDR3 length is 12 residues. CDR3 residues: CASSLTGPPAFF. The CDR3, as DNA: TGTGCCAGCAGCCTTACAGGGCCGCCGGCTTTCTTT. The full variable domain, its missing parts supplied by reference TRBV7-3 and TRBJ1-1, is GAGVSQTPSNKVTEKGKYVELRCDPISGHTALYWYRQSLGQGPEFLIYFQGTGAADDSGLPNDRFFAVRPEGSVSTLKIQRTERGDSAVYLCASSLTGPPAFFGQGTRLTVV.

The rearrangement uses TRBV6-1 and TRBJ1-3, with 8 bases identical to TRBD1. The ends lost 4 bases at V and 4 bases at J; junction bases unmatched: 6. Germline CDR1 MNHNS, CDR2 SASEGT. The CDR3 sequence is 15 residues long. DNA for the CDR3: TGTGCCAGCAGTGCCGCCAGGGGGCTAGGAAACACCATATATTTT. Amino acids: CASSAARGLGNTIYF.

The CDR3 coding sequence is TGTGCCAGCAGCGCCAGGACAGGGTTTAGCAATCAGCCCCAGCATTTT. Residues: CASSARTGFSNQPQHF. V and J are TRBV7-6 and TRBJ1-5; 8 bases line up with TRBD1. V was clipped by 5 bases and J by 0 bases; unmatched bases: 6. Looked up from germline, CDR1 is SGHVS and CDR2 is FNYEAQ. The CDR3 is 16 residues long. Full variable domain (missing parts from reference TRBV7-6 and TRBJ1-5): GAGVSQSPRYKVTKRGQDVALRCDPISGHVSLYWYRQALGQGPEFLTYFNYEAQQDKSGLPNDRFSAERPEGSISTLTIQRTEQRDSAMYRCASSARTGFSNQPQHFGDGTRLSIL.

The genes are TRBV10-3 and TRBJ2-1; 9 nucleotides match TRBD1. Germline V gene data show CDR1 as ENHRY and CDR2 as SYGVKD. The CDR3 runs to 16 residues. The V and J ends lost 0 bases and 3 bases, in that order; junction bases with no gene match: 3. CDR3 sequence reads: CAISESGQGHYNEQFF. CDR3 nucleotide sequence: TGTGCCATCAGTGAGTCGGGACAGGGACACTACAATGAGCAGTTCTTC.

The chain recombines TRBV5-8 with TRBJ1-5; tentatively, D is TRBD1 (6 bases). Germline V gene lookup returns CDR1 SGHTS and CDR2 YDEGEE. The CDR3 runs to 11 residues. Trimming took off 4 bases at V and 16 bases at J, with 15 bases between the two ends. The CDR3 region has the DNA TGTGCCAGCAGCGAAAGAGGACAGACTCATTTT. Its protein is CASSERGQTHF.

The chain couples TRBV11-2 to TRBJ1-1; D remains ambiguous. V was cut by 0 bases and J by 1 base, with 9 bases left in between. CDR3 length equals 15 residues. Germline V gives CDR1 SGHAT, CDR2 FQNNGV. The CDR3 sequence: CASSLDHAANTEAFF. CDR3 sequence (DNA): TGTGCCAGCAGCTTAGATCATGCGGCGAACACTGAAGCTTTCTTT.

A remark on this clone: Germline is not matched at one junction end, which may reflect a read error. This chain links TRBV7-9 with TRBJ1-4; 8 positions match TRBD1. This CDR3 is built from 15 residues. In germline, CDR1 is SEHNR, CDR2 FQNEAQ (reference sequence). CDR3 loop: CANSFSSGQGEKLFF. Here the CDR3 DNA reads TGTGCCAACAGCTTCAGCTCTGGACAGGGCGAAAAACTGTTTTTT. The full variable domain, its missing parts supplied by reference TRBV7-9 and TRBJ1-4, is DTGVSQNPRHKITKRGQNVTFRCDPISEHNRLYWYRQTLGQGPEFLTYFQNEAQLEKSRLLSDRFSAERPKGSFSTLEIQRTEQGDSAMYLCANSFSSGQGEKLFFGSGTQLSVL.

V is TRBV6-6 and J is TRBJ2-7; a possible D gene is TRBD2 (5 bases). The CDR3 covers 15 residues. Germline V gene sequence: CDR1 MNHNY, CDR2 SVGAGI (reference sequence). Trimming left V 3 bases short and J 2 bases short, with 14 bases between. Here the CDR3 DNA reads TGTGCCAGCAGTTATCGGGGTTTCCCTACCTACGAGCAGTACTTC. It codes for CASSYRGFPTYEQYF.

The chain couples TRBV15 to TRBJ1-3, with TRBD1 matching 7 bases. This CDR3 has 15 residues. With 3 bases clipped from V and 7 bases from J, the junction kept 9 bases outside the gene matches. Germline CDR1 LNHNV, CDR2 YYDKDF (reference sequence). The DNA of the CDR3 is TGTGCCACCAGCAGCAGGACAGGCGGCGTTAACACCATATATTTT. This encodes CATSSRTGGVNTIYF. The complete variable domain, with remaining parts taken from reference TRBV15 and TRBJ1-3, reads DAMVIQNPRYQVTQFGKPVTLSCSQTLNHNVMYWYQQKSSQAPKLLFHYYDKDFNNEADTPDNFQSRRPNTSFCFLDIRSPGLGDTAMYLCATSSRTGGVNTIYFGEGSWLTVV.

A single count supports this clone. V gene TRBV7-9 combines with J gene TRBJ2-3, with D hard to call. Deletions cut 3 bases from V and 4 bases from J, with 2 bases between. Germline loops: CDR1 SEHNR, CDR2 FQNEAQ (reference sequence). CDR3 length: 11 amino acids. CDR3 nucleotide sequence: TGTGCCAGCAGCTTCTCAGATACGCAGTATTTT. As protein: CASSFSDTQYF.

The J gene is TRBJ2-7, the V gene TRBV5-4, with D possibly matching TRBD2 (5 bases). The V end was cut by 1 base, the J end by 0 bases, with 5 bases between. The CDR3 has 13 amino acids. Germline loops: CDR1 SGHNT, CDR2 YYREEE (reference sequence). This CDR3 is CASSLTSSYEQYF. The CDR3 nucleotides are TGTGCCAGCAGCTTGACTAGCTCCTACGAGCAGTACTTC.